The present T cell receptor beta chain was sequenced within a study of shared clonotypes between healthy human individuals. As defined, naive CD8 cells were CD45RO-negative and positively selected for CCR7, with terminally differentiated effector memory CD45RA+ cells excluded. V lost 0 bases and J 0 bases, leaving 18 bases between the germline ends. The CDR3 consists of 19 residues. CDR1 and CDR2 (germline): MGHRA, YSYEKL. Generated by immunoSEQ multiplex PCR, the TCRdb table keeps only in-frame clones and is missing some. There are millions of clones in the sample; about 95% occur only once, and around 1.1% lies in the top ten.

J is TRBJ1-3 and V is TRBV4-1; D gene unclear. Sample: naive CD8+ T cells sorted from blood. The sequence was obtained from a man in his late teens or twenties in good health. The CDR3 DNA reads as TGCGCCAGCAGCCAAGATCGGGCAGGTCGCCAGAGCTCTGGAAACACCATATATTTT. This encodes CASSQDRAGRQSSGNTIYF.